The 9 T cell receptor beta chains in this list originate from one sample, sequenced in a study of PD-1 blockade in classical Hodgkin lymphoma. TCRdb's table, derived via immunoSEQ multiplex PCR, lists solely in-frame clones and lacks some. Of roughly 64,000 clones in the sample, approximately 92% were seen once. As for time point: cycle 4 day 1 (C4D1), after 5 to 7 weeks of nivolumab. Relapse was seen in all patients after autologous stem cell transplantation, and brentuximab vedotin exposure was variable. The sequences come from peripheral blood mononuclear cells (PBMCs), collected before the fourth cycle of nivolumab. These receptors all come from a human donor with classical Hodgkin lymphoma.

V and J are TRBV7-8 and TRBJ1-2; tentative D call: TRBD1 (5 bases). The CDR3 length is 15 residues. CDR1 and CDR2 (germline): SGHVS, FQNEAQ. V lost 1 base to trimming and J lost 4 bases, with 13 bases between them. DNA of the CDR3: TGTGCCAGCAGCTTAGTGCGGGGCTTGGTCTATGGCTACACCTTC. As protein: CASSLVRGLVYGYTF.

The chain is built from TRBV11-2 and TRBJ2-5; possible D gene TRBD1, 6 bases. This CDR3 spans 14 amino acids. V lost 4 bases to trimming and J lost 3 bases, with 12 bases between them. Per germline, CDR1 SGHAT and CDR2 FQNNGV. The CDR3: CASSSYRVKETQYF. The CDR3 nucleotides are TGTGCCAGCAGCTCCTACAGGGTAAAAGAGACCCAGTACTTC.

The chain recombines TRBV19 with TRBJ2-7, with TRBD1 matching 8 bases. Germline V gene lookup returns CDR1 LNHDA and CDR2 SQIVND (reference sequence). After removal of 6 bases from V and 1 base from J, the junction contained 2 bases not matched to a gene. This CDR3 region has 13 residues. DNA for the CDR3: TGTGCCAGTAGGGGGACAGGTTCCTACGAGCAGTACTTC. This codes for CASRGTGSYEQYF.

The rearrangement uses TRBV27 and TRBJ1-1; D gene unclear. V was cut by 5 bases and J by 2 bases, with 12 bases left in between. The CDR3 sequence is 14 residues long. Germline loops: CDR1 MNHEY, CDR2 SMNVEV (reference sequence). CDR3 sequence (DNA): TGTGCCAGCAGTCTGGGAGTTTTTAACACTGAAGCTTTCTTT. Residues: CASSLGVFNTEAFF.

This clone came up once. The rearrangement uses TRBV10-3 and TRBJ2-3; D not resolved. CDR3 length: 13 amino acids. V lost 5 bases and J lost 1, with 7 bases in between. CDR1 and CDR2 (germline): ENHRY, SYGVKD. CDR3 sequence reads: CAISLGGTDTQYF. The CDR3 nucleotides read TGTGCCATCAGTCTGGGCGGCACAGATACGCAGTATTTT.

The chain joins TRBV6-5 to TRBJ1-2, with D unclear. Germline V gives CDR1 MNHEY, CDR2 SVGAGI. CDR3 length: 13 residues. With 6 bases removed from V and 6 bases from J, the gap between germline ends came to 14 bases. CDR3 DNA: TGTGCCAGCAGGCTGGGCTGGGGTAATGGCTACACCTTC. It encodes CASRLGWGNGYTF.

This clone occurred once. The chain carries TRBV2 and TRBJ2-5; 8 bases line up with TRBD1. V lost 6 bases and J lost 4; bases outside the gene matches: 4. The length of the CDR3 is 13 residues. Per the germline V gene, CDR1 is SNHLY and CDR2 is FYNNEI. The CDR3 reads CASRTGVGETQYF. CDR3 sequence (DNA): TGTGCCAGCAGGACAGGGGTGGGAGAGACCCAGTACTTC.

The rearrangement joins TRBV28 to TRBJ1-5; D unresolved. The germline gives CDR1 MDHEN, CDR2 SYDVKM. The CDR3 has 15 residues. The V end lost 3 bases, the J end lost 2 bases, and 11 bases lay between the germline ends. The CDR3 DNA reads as TGTGCCAGCAGTTTTAGAGGGATGGGCAATCAGCCCCAGCATTTT. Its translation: CASSFRGMGNQPQHF.

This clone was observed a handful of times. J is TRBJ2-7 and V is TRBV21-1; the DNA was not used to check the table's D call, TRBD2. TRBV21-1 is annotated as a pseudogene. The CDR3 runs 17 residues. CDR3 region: CASSKDSCTEISYEQYF. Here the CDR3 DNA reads TGTGCCAGCAGCAAAGATTCGTGCACCGAGATATCCTACGAGCAGTACTTC.